Listed here are 25 T cell receptor beta chains from one sample, sequenced in a study of CD8 T cells in Susac syndrome (dated by TCRdb to between 2018 and 2021). Library preparation employed the immunoSEQ multiplex PCR assay. RNA was extracted using the RNeasy kit, and about 0.5 to 1 ug of the RNA was reverse transcribed with random hexamers. Using fastp at Q25 and MiXCR, TCRdb reprocessed the public reads and kept productive beta chains. Every entry covers one CDR3 protein and lists the most common genes and DNA from its rows. In this sample the table shows more than 200,000 distinct CDR3 sequences, just under 95% of which occur a single time. Of the sample, 0.065% to 0.08% is held by the ten largest clones. The sequenced sample was CD4+ T cells from PBMCs. The receptors stem from a human donor with multiple sclerosis.

The chain joins TRBV5-1 to TRBJ2-2; perhaps TRBD1 as D (5 bases). The CDR3 has 13 residues. V lost 0 bases and J lost 8, with 8 bases in between. Germline V CDR1 and CDR2: SGHRS, YFSETQ. The CDR3 reads CASSLASGGELFF. CDR3 DNA: TGCGCCAGCAGCTTGGCGTCAGGGGGGGAGCTGTTTTTT.

This chain connects TRBV27 to TRBJ2-7, with D possibly matching TRBD2 (6 bases). CDR1 is MNHEY and CDR2 is SMNVEV in the germline V gene (reference sequence). With 3 bases removed from V and 2 bases from J, the gap between germline ends came to 11 bases. CDR3 length: 14 amino acids. The CDR3 nucleotides read TGTGCCAGCAGTTTTGCGGGGACCCCCTACGAGCAGTACGTC. Its translation: CASSFAGTPYEQYV.

The chain couples TRBV18 to TRBJ2-1, with D hard to call. The CDR3 has 13 amino acids. Germline V gives CDR1 KGHSH, CDR2 LQKENI. The V end was cut by 1 base, the J end by 7 bases, with 8 bases between. The CDR3 here is CASSPRGTNEQFF. The CDR3 DNA sequence: TGTGCCAGCTCACCACGGGGTACGAATGAGCAGTTCTTC.

The chain combines TRBV10-3 with TRBJ2-5; TRBD1 aligns across 8 bases. Germline assignment: CDR1 ENHRY and CDR2 SYGVKD. Trimming took 6 bases from V and 5 from J; bases not matched to a gene: 11. The CDR3 is made up of 15 amino acids. In DNA form, the CDR3 reads TGTGCCATCAGACCCGGGACAGGCGGTAGGGAGACCCAGTACTTC. Its translation: CAIRPGTGGRETQYF.

The chain employs TRBV11-1 and TRBJ2-4; 7 bases are a match to TRBD2. J lost 2 bases, V lost 1 base, and 26 bases had no gene match. The CDR3 has 23 amino acids. The V gene's germline CDR1 is SGHAT and CDR2 FQDESV (reference sequence). CDR3 loop: CASSLGRERGGAQERVTKNIQYF. CDR3 nucleotide sequence: TGTGCCAGCAGCTTAGGACGGGAGCGGGGAGGAGCGCAGGAGAGAGTAACCAAAAACATTCAGTACTTC.

The chain couples TRBV27 to TRBJ1-6; D is unresolved. The CDR3 loop spans 14 amino acids. V was pared by 2 bases and J by 4 bases, with 6 bases between. Per the germline V gene, CDR1 is MNHEY and CDR2 is SMNVEV (reference sequence). The CDR3 nucleotides are TGTGCCAGCAGTTTAGAACAATATAATTCACCCCTCCACTTT. Translated, it gives CASSLEQYNSPLHF.

The chain uses TRBV30 and TRBJ1-1; perhaps TRBD1 as D (6 bases). Looked up from germline, CDR1 is GTSNPN and CDR2 is SVGIG (reference sequence). The CDR3 has 17 residues. V dropped 3 bases and J dropped 1 base, with 21 bases sitting between them. CDR3 residues: CAWSQGGGAGWNTEAFF. In DNA, the CDR3 is TGTGCCTGGAGCCAAGGGGGGGGCGCGGGCTGGAACACTGAAGCTTTCTTT.

This chain joins TRBV19 and TRBJ2-1; D gene unclear. Trimming removed 6 bases at V and 9 bases at J, with 12 bases between. The CDR3 sequence is 12 residues long. From germline, CDR1 is LNHDA and CDR2 SQIVND (reference sequence). The CDR3, as DNA: TGTGCCAGTAGCCTTATTCGCGGTGAGCAGTTCTTC. Protein sequence: CASSLIRGEQFF.

The V gene is TRBV9, the J gene TRBJ2-1; TRBD2 matches at 7 bases. The J segment lost 0 bases and the V segment lost 6 bases, leaving 6 bases of the junction unmatched. Germline CDR1 reads SGDLS; CDR2 reads YYNGEE. There are 15 residues in the CDR3. CDR3 nucleotide sequence: TGTGCCAGCACCCGGGGAGGGAGCTCCTACAATGAGCAGTTCTTC. It specifies CASTRGGSSYNEQFF.

The chain uses TRBV28 and TRBJ1-2; TRBD1 matches 8 bases. Germline-derived CDR1 and CDR2 are MDHEN and SYDVKM. The CDR3 is made up of 13 amino acids. The junction had 2 bases not matched to a gene; V was cut back by 4 bases and J by 4 bases. The CDR3 nucleotides read TGTGCCAGCAGTTCAGGGGGCAGCTATGGCTACACCTTC. Translated, it gives CASSSGGSYGYTF.

The genes are TRBV20-1 and TRBJ2-1, with TRBD2 matching 9 bases. The CDR3 spans 15 residues. CDR1 and CDR2 from the germline V gene are DFQATT and SNEGSKA (reference sequence). V dropped 4 bases and J dropped 5; count of bases not matched to a gene: 9. CDR3 sequence (DNA): TGCAGTGCTAATCATCCCCTAGCGGGGAACAATGAGCAGTTCTTC. It translates to CSANHPLAGNNEQFF.

The V call is TRBV2, the J call TRBJ1-5; D remains unclear. The germline gives CDR1 SNHLY, CDR2 FYNNEI. The CDR3 is 14 amino acids. The germline V and J ends were trimmed by 8 bases and 7 bases, with 18 bases remaining between them. This chain's CDR3 is CASSPTGSRQPQHF. The CDR3 nucleotides are TGTGCCAGCTCCCCGACGGGTTCTAGACAGCCCCAGCATTTT.

The J gene is TRBJ1-1, the V gene TRBV28; TRBD1 matches at 9 bases. With 10 bases clipped from V and 4 bases from J, the junction kept 10 bases outside the gene matches. Germline lookup yields CDR1 MDHEN and CDR2 SYDVKM. This CDR3 has 14 residues. CDR3 nucleotide sequence: TGTGCCACCCAGACAGGGGGGAGGATCACTGAAGCTTTCTTT. It translates to CATQTGGRITEAFF.

This clonotype was recorded a few times. The chain joins TRBV16 to TRBJ1-5; D possibly corresponds to TRBD1 (6 bases). The CDR3 is made up of 14 amino acids. The V gene's germline CDR1 is KGHSY and CDR2 FQNENV. V was clipped by 5 bases and J by 0 bases, with 8 bases between them. The CDR3 region is CASSKTGSNQPQHF. CDR3 DNA sequence: TGTGCCAGCAGCAAGACAGGTAGCAATCAGCCCCAGCATTTT.

The rearrangement uses TRBV19 and TRBJ1-1; no definite D call. Per the germline V gene, CDR1 is LNHDA and CDR2 is SQIVND (reference sequence). V gave up 3 bases and J gave up 1 base, with 6 bases separating them. The CDR3 length is 13 residues. The CDR3: CASSMGRNTEAFF. The DNA of the CDR3 is TGTGCCAGTAGTATGGGCAGGAACACTGAAGCTTTCTTT.

The chain couples TRBV3-1 to TRBJ1-2; the D gene is possibly TRBD1 (5 bases). Looked up from germline, CDR1 is LGHDT and CDR2 is YNNKEL (reference sequence). There are 14 residues in the CDR3. Trimming pared 4 bases from V and 0 bases from J, leaving 9 bases between. The CDR3: CASSLRQTNYGYTF. The CDR3 DNA sequence: TGTGCCAGCAGCCTCCGACAGACTAACTATGGCTACACCTTC.

The J gene is TRBJ2-7, the V gene TRBV7-6; possible D gene TRBD2, 7 bases. Trimming removed 1 base from V and 6 bases from J, with 16 bases in between. The germline V gene has CDR1 SGHVS and CDR2 FNYEAQ. CDR3 length: 15 residues. The CDR3 nucleotides are TGTGCCAGCAGCTTAGGGGGCGCGGGGGCTGGCGAGCAGTACTTC. Translating it yields CASSLGGAGAGEQYF.

The rearrangement joins TRBV2 to TRBJ1-5; D not certain. Germline V lookup: CDR1 SNHLY, CDR2 FYNNEI. V dropped 2 bases and J dropped 1 base, with 9 bases sitting between them. The CDR3 extends over 15 amino acids. CDR3 bases: TGTGCCAGCAGTGAAACGAAGAGGAGCAATCAGCCCCAGCATTTT. Translated: CASSETKRSNQPQHF. Variable domain in full (rest from reference TRBV2 and TRBJ1-5): EPEVTQTPSHQVTQMGQEVILRCVPISNHLYFYWYRQILGQKVEFLVSFYNNEISEKSEIFDDQFSVERPDGSNFTLKIRSTKLEDSAMYFCASSETKRSNQPQHFGDGTRLSIL.

The chain combines TRBV6-1 with TRBJ2-7, with D possibly TRBD1 on 6 matching bases. CDR1 is MNHNS and CDR2 is SASEGT in the germline V gene. This CDR3 region has 18 residues. The V end was cut by 0 bases, the J end by 6 bases, with 24 bases between. The chain's CDR3 is CASSEAYWVGDKRGEQYV. For the CDR3, the DNA is TGTGCCAGCAGTGAAGCGTATTGGGTGGGGGACAAGAGAGGCGAGCAGTACGTC.

The chain has TRBV6-1 and TRBJ1-1; the match to TRBD1 covers 7 bases. The germline gives CDR1 MNHNS, CDR2 SASEGT. Trimming at V came to 4 bases and at J to 0 bases, leaving 8 bases not matched to a gene. CDR3 length: 16 amino acids. CDR3 region: CASSASRGAMNTEAFF. The CDR3 DNA follows: TGTGCCAGCAGTGCGAGCAGGGGGGCGATGAACACTGAAGCTTTCTTT.

The V gene is TRBV5-1, the J gene TRBJ1-1; TRBD1 matches at 9 bases. Germline V gene data show CDR1 as SGHRS and CDR2 as YFSETQ. The CDR3 loop spans 15 amino acids. The J segment lost 2 bases and the V segment lost 4 bases, leaving 6 bases of the junction unmatched. CDR3 nucleotide sequence: TGCGCCAGCAGCGTACTGGACAGGGGCAACACTGAAGCTTTCTTT. Protein product: CASSVLDRGNTEAFF.

This rearrangement joins TRBV6-1 to TRBJ2-3, with TRBD2 as a possible D gene (6 bases). Germline CDR1 is MNHNS and CDR2 is SASEGT. Trimming took 4 bases from V and 4 from J, leaving 12 bases between them. The CDR3 has 14 amino acids. The chain's CDR3 is CASSAGLFSDTQYF. The CDR3 DNA is TGTGCCAGCAGTGCGGGACTTTTTTCAGATACGCAGTATTTT.

This chain uses TRBV11-2 with TRBJ1-1; perhaps TRBD1 as D (6 bases). CDR3 length equals 15 residues. Germline CDR1 and CDR2: SGHAT and FQNNGV. The V end was cut by 1 base, the J end by 1 base, with 10 bases between. The CDR3 loop is CASSLATGKNTEAFF. CDR3 DNA sequence: TGTGCCAGCAGCTTAGCAACAGGGAAGAACACTGAAGCTTTCTTT.

This chain links TRBV4-2 with TRBJ2-7; D gene ambiguous. This CDR3 spans 14 amino acids. Trimming took 0 bases from V and 2 from J, leaving 8 bases between them. The V gene's germline CDR1 is LGHNA and CDR2 YNFKEQ. CDR3 bases: TGTGCCAGCAGCCAAGAACAACAAGCCTACGAGCAGTACTTC. Translating gives CASSQEQQAYEQYF.

This chain joins TRBV3-1 and TRBJ2-5, with 8 bases fitting TRBD1. Germline V gives CDR1 LGHDT, CDR2 YNNKEL (reference sequence). The CDR3 has 15 residues. V shed 3 bases, J shed 3 bases, and the junction held 6 bases outside the gene matches. CDR3 protein: CASSQAGTGEETQYF. CDR3 sequence (DNA): TGTGCCAGCAGCCAGGCCGGGACAGGTGAAGAGACCCAGTACTTC.